The clone carrying this TCR beta chain has just a few counts. At one end, the junction sequence differs from germline, possibly due to a read error. Within the sample, other DNA sequences also encode this same CDR3. Thyroid surgery took place with no prior treatment in any patient. TCRdb re-clonotyped the PCR reads through MiXCR. Of 26,000 or so clones in the sample, 3.5% to 4.5% were seen once. This CDR3 has 15 amino acids. Looked up from germline, CDR1 is MGHRA and CDR2 is YSYEKL. This sample stems from a study of metastatic and nonmetastatic thyroid tumors. This clonotype originated in a male donor with papillary thyroid cancer or a benign thyroid nodule (not recorded which). Some clones in this sample may be carry-over from other donors' samples. This chain uses TRBV4-1 with TRBJ2-7, with a possible D match to TRBD2 (5 bases). Specimen: blood. The CDR3 here is CASSRTSTPDYEQYF. DNA for the CDR3: TGCGCCAGCAGTCGAACATCAACGCCCGACTACGAGCAATACTTC.